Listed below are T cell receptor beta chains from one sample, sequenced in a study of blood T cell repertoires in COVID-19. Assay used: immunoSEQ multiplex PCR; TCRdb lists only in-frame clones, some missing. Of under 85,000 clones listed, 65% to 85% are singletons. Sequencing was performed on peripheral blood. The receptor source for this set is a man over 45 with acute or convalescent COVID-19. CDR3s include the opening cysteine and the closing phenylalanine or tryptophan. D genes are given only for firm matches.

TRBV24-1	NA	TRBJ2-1	CATSAPGTYSYNEQFF
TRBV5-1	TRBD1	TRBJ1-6	CASSGGTERNSPLHF
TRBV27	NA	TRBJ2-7	CASSLLGKGPREYEQYF
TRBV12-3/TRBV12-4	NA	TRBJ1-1	CASNDRLNTEAFF
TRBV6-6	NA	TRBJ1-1	CASSRGGGSTEAFF
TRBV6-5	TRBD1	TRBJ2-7	CASRKQGIAYEQYF
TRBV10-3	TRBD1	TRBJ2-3	CAIRATGDSTDTQYF
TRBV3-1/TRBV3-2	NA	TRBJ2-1	CASSQDLLYCRESSYNEQFF
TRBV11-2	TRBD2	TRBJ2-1	CASSLPAGGPRNNEQFF
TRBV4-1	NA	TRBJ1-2	CASSQEPGTLYGYTF
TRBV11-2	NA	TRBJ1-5	CASSLDRRQPQHF
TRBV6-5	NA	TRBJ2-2	CASSYSGQNTGELFF
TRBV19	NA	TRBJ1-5	CASTGRTDGNQPQHF
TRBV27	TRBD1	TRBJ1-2	CASSYRQGYGYTF
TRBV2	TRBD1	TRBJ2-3	CASSEAFNGQGAVTDTQYF
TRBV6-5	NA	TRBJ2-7	CASSYSSTLSYEQYF